A single sample is the source of the 15 T cell receptor beta chains below, sequenced in a study of CD4 T cells in relation to SARS-CoV-2 and coronaviruses. For these TCRs, the target antigens are not known. Assay used: immunoSEQ multiplex PCR; TCRdb lists only in-frame clones, some missing. Of about 21,000 clones in the sample, 74% were seen once. Before the COVID-19 pandemic, during about 2011-2018, CD4+ T cells were taken from unexposed donors. The cells were cultured for 10 days before CD4+ T cells were isolated. What was sequenced was CD4+ T cells from PBMCs, cultured in vitro. The source is a human donor in good health.

The chain recombines TRBV6-5 with TRBJ2-5; TRBD2 is a possible D gene (6 bases). Germline assignment: CDR1 MNHEY and CDR2 SVGAGI. This CDR3 contains 14 residues. V lost 4 bases to trimming and J lost 4 bases, with 13 bases between them. The CDR3 DNA reads as TGTGCCAGCAGTTTCGTAGGGACTGCAGAGACCCAGTACTTC. This codes for CASSFVGTAETQYF.

This clone was counted between two and nine times. This chain uses TRBV30 with TRBJ1-5; a weak D match, TRBD1 (5 bases). The ends were cut back, 1 base at V and 3 bases at J, with 7 bases in the middle. The CDR3 consists of 13 residues. The germline V gene encodes CDR1 GTSNPN and CDR2 SVGIG (reference sequence). CDR3 amino acids: CAWSGGDNQPQHF. The CDR3 bases are TGTGCCTGGAGTGGAGGGGACAATCAGCCCCAGCATTTT. Using reference TRBV30 and TRBJ1-5 for the parts outside the CDR3, the full variable domain is SQTIHQWPATLVQPVGSPLSLECTVEGTSNPNLYWYRQAAGRGLQLLFYSVGIGQISSEVPQNLSASRPQDRQFILSSKKLLLSDSGFYLCAWSGGDNQPQHFGDGTRLSIL.

This chain connects TRBV1 to TRBJ2-2; the table's D call, TRBD1, has no DNA check behind it. TRBV1 is labeled a pseudogene. This CDR3 region has 17 residues. The CDR3 loop reads CTSSHPDGGTNTGELFF. The DNA of the CDR3 is TGCACCAGCAGCCATCCCGATGGGGGCACCAACACCGGGGAGCTGTTTTTT.

This rearrangement joins TRBV6-5 to TRBJ2-5; 8 bases are shared with TRBD2. Per the germline V gene, CDR1 is MNHEY and CDR2 is SVGAGI. The CDR3 runs to 15 residues. With 5 bases clipped from V and 5 bases from J, the junction kept 10 bases outside the gene matches. The CDR3 spells CASSPMAGGPETQYF. In nucleotides, the CDR3 is TGTGCCAGCAGTCCCATGGCGGGAGGCCCCGAGACCCAGTACTTC.

This sequence joins TRBV30 and TRBJ1-4; no reliable D call. This CDR3 is 14 amino acids long. With 0 bases removed from V and 0 bases from J, the gap between germline ends came to 5 bases. CDR1 is GTSNPN and CDR2 is SVGIG in the germline V gene (reference sequence). The CDR3 spells CAWSVKATNEKLFF. CDR3 nucleotide sequence: TGTGCCTGGAGTGTGAAAGCAACTAATGAAAAACTGTTTTTT. Drawing the rest from reference TRBV30 and TRBJ1-4, the complete variable domain is SQTIHQWPATLVQPVGSPLSLECTVEGTSNPNLYWYRQAAGRGLQLLFYSVGIGQISSEVPQNLSASRPQDRQFILSSKKLLLSDSGFYLCAWSVKATNEKLFFGSGTQLSVL.

CDR3 bases: TGCAGCGTTGTCAGGGGCAGAGATGAGCAGTTCTTC. Protein: CSVVRGRDEQFF. The chain is built from TRBV29-1 and TRBJ2-1; D is perhaps TRBD1 (6 bases). V was clipped by 4 bases and J by 8 bases, with 12 bases between them. Germline V lookup: CDR1 SQVTM, CDR2 ANQGSEA. This CDR3 region has 12 residues.

In this sample, this clone turned up a few times. The chain has TRBV9 and TRBJ2-1; no reliable D call. V lost 0 bases and J lost 9, with 7 bases in between. This CDR3 region has 12 residues. CDR1 SGDLS and CDR2 YYNGEE come from the germline V gene. This chain's CDR3 is CASSVVWGEQFF. The CDR3 DNA sequence: TGTGCCAGCAGCGTAGTCTGGGGTGAGCAGTTCTTC.

V is TRBV7-2 and J is TRBJ2-4; D perhaps matches TRBD2 (5 bases). CDR1 and CDR2 (germline): SGHTA, FQGNSA. The CDR3 consists of 15 residues. Trimming stripped 1 base from V and 6 bases from J, with 13 bases between. The CDR3 reads CASSLDSTGTNIQYF. CDR3 in DNA: TGTGCCAGCAGCTTAGACTCGACGGGAACAAACATTCAGTACTTC.

The genes are TRBV20-1 and TRBJ2-3; D may be TRBD2 (6 bases). Germline CDR1 and CDR2: DFQATT and SNEGSKA (reference sequence). This CDR3 is built from 14 residues. V lost 3 bases and J lost 2, with 12 bases in between. Here the CDR3 reads CSASSGAPTDTQYF. The CDR3 DNA reads TGCAGTGCTAGTTCGGGAGCACCCACAGATACGCAGTATTTT.

The V gene is TRBV6-4, the J gene TRBJ1-1, with TRBD1 identical over 8 bases. The CDR3 has 13 residues. CDR1 MRHNA and CDR2 SNTAGT come from the germline V gene. V lost 6 bases and J lost 5; bases outside the gene matches: 5. The CDR3 DNA sequence: TGTGCCAGCAGCCAGGGGGCTCGGACTGAAGCTTTCTTT. Amino acids: CASSQGARTEAFF.

The V and J genes are TRBV19 and TRBJ2-3; D not resolved. This CDR3 region has 12 residues. Per germline, CDR1 LNHDA and CDR2 SQIVND (reference sequence). Trimming shortened V by 10 bases and J by 4 bases, and 12 bases separated the two germline ends. As DNA, the CDR3 is TGTGCCACCCGGTCTTTGGCAGATACGCAGTATTTT. Translation gives CATRSLADTQYF. Full variable domain (missing parts from reference TRBV19 and TRBJ2-3): DGGITQSPKYLFRKEGQNVTLSCEQNLNHDAMYWYRQDPGQGLRLIYYSQIVNDFQKGDIAEGYSVSREKKESFPLTVTSAQKNPTAFYLCATRSLADTQYFGPGTRLTVL.

The rearrangement links TRBV6-2 or TRBV6-3 to TRBJ2-1, with D perhaps being TRBD1 or TRBD2 (5 bases each). The CDR3 is 14 amino acids. Germline loops: CDR1 MNHEY, CDR2 SVGEGT. Trimming took 3 bases from V and 4 from J, leaving 10 bases between them. The CDR3 sequence: CASSYLGEYNEQFF. The DNA for the CDR3 is TGTGCCAGCAGTTATTTGGGGGAATACAATGAGCAGTTCTTC.

The chain is built from TRBV11-3 and TRBJ2-1; the D gene is possibly TRBD1 (6 bases). This CDR3 has 16 amino acids. Germline V lookup: CDR1 SGHNT, CDR2 YENEEA. Between the trimmed V and J ends, which lost 1 base and 6 bases, there was a span of 16 bases. The CDR3 here is CASSLGPGHLFNEQFF. DNA for the CDR3: TGTGCCAGCAGCTTAGGACCGGGACACCTTTTCAATGAGCAGTTCTTC. The full variable domain, in which reference TRBV11-3 and TRBJ2-1 provide the parts outside the CDR3, is EAGVVQSPRYKIIEKKQPVAFWCNPISGHNTLYWYLQNLGQGPELLIRYENEEAVDDSQLPKDRFSAERLKGVDSTLKIQPAELGDSAVYLCASSLGPGHLFNEQFFGPGTRLTVL.

CDR3 residues: CASSIRDRGRNQPQHF. Here the CDR3 DNA reads TGTGCCAGTAGTATAAGAGACAGGGGTCGCAATCAGCCCCAGCATTTT. The chain has TRBV19 and TRBJ1-5; 8 bases match TRBD1. CDR3 length equals 16 residues. Germline assignment: CDR1 LNHDA and CDR2 SQIVND (reference sequence). With 2 bases clipped from V and 2 bases from J, the junction kept 5 bases outside the gene matches.

The rearrangement uses TRBV19 and TRBJ1-4, with D hard to call. Germline loops: CDR1 LNHDA, CDR2 SQIVND (reference sequence). There are 13 residues in the CDR3. V gave up 5 bases and J gave up 8 bases, with 12 bases separating them. The CDR3 coding sequence is TGTGCCAGTAGTCTAACTACCGGAGAAAAACTGTTTTTT. Its translation is CASSLTTGEKLFF.